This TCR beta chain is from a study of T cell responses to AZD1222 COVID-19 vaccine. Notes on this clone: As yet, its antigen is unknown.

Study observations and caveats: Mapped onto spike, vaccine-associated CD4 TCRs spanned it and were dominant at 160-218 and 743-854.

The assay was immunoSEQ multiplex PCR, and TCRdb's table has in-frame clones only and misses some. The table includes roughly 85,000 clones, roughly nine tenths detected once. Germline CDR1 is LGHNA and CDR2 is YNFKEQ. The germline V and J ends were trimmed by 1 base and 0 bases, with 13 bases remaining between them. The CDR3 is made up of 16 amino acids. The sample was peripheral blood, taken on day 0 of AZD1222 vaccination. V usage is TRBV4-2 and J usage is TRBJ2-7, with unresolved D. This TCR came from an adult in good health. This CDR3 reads CASSQGGSLSSYEQYF. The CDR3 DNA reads TGTGCCAGCAGCCAAGGGGGTAGCCTCAGCTCCTACGAGCAGTACTTC.